This T cell receptor (beta chain) was identified during a study of T cells after yellow fever vaccination. This clonotype was detected many times. Its antigen is not identified. The 5'RACE template-switching step produced TCR cDNA and added a universal primer site and UMIs. TCRdb recomputed calls from the 5' RACE reads with MiXCR, one row per CDR3 protein. The sample lists 360,000 or so distinct CDR3 sequences, about 9.9% occurring once. Study conclusions and caveats: The CD4 compartment and the CD8 compartment contained a small share of clonotypes in common. Post-booster repertoires again held most primary-vaccination clones (roughly 96% CD4, roughly 89% CD8).

The starting material was PBMCs, obtained on the day of the first yellow fever vaccination. The sequence came from a man aged 18 to 29 who received the YFV17D yellow fever vaccine.

The CDR3 spells CSVEGQPWETQYF. CDR3 bases: TGCAGCGTTGAAGGACAGCCTTGGGAGACCCAGTACTTC. This chain joins TRBV29-1 and TRBJ2-5; possible D gene TRBD1, 5 bases. The V end was cut by 1 base, the J end by 5 bases, with 11 bases between. This CDR3 has 13 residues. CDR1 and CDR2 (germline): SQVTM, ANQGSEA.